This TCR beta chain was identified in a study of blood T cell repertoires in COVID-19. On the study more broadly: From T cells, B-cell-depleted T cells, or PBMCs came the material, which was cDNA or gDNA.

Source study methods: Amplification from reference gene primers served as the basis for estimated nucleated cell counts. Produced via immunoSEQ multiplex PCR; TCRdb's table is partial and in-frame only. The V and J calls and the clone size are those of that table, but D and trimming were determined from the DNA. The sample contains about 190,000 clones, about 90% of which appear only once. Germline V lookup: CDR1 MNHNY, CDR2 SVGAGI (reference sequence). Deletions cut 6 bases from V and 2 bases from J, with 10 bases between. The CDR3 runs to 14 residues. Sequenced sample: peripheral blood. The genes are TRBV6-6 and TRBJ1-4, with D tentatively TRBD1 (6 bases). The sequence came from a man aged 45-65 years with acute or convalescent COVID-19. The CDR3 DNA reads TGTGCCAGCAGCCCAGGGGTCACTAATGAAAAACTGTTTTTT. This codes for CASSPGVTNEKLFF.